This entry lists 13 T cell receptor beta chains sequenced from one sample in a study of blood T cell repertoires in COVID-19. Only in-frame clones appear in the TCRdb table, and some are missing; sequencing was by immunoSEQ multiplex PCR. The sample includes fewer than 90,000 clones, around 88% seen only once; the top ten take 1.5% to 2.5%. The specimen was peripheral blood. The receptors originated from a woman aged 80 or older with active or convalescent COVID-19.

The CDR3, as DNA: TGCGCCAGCAGTCCTAGCGGGAGGGCCTTAGATACGCAGTATTTT. Encoded protein: CASSPSGRALDTQYF. The rearrangement joins TRBV5-1 to TRBJ2-3, with 12 nucleotides matching TRBD2. In germline, CDR1 is SGHRS, CDR2 YFSETQ. V trimming: 5 bases; J trimming: 5 bases; junction bases outside the gene matches: 6. The CDR3 has 15 amino acids.

The chain employs TRBV10-3 and TRBJ1-2; the D is unclear. V shed 2 bases and J shed 2 bases, with 9 bases lying between them. Per the germline V gene, CDR1 is ENHRY and CDR2 is SYGVKD. The CDR3 sequence is 14 residues long. The CDR3 DNA is TGTGCCATCAGTGAGAGTACGGGAAACTATGGCTACACCTTC. Protein: CAISESTGNYGYTF.

The chain has TRBV5-1 and TRBJ2-7, with TRBD1 as a possible D gene (6 bases). Trimming removed 1 base from V and 2 bases from J, with 7 bases in between. The germline V gene encodes CDR1 SGHRS and CDR2 YFSETQ. This CDR3 comprises 13 residues. Here the CDR3 reads CASSLPGAYEQYF. Written as DNA, the CDR3 is TGCGCCAGCAGCTTGCCAGGGGCCTACGAGCAGTACTTC.

J is TRBJ1-4 and V is TRBV5-7; 8 bases agree with TRBD1. TRBV5-7 is flagged as an ORF with uncertain function. Unmatched junction bases numbered 3, after V lost 0 bases and J lost 8 bases. CDR3 length: 14 amino acids. The DNA of the CDR3 is TGTGCCAGCAGCTTGGCCAGGGGGCGGGAAAAACTGTTTTTT. Translating gives CASSLARGREKLFF.

The rearrangement links TRBV5-4 to TRBJ1-1; weak D call: TRBD1 (5 bases). The CDR3 is 14 residues long. V gave up 2 bases and J gave up 10 bases, with 18 bases separating them. Germline V gene lookup returns CDR1 SGHNT and CDR2 YYREEE (reference sequence). CDR3 coding DNA: TGTGCCAGCAGCTTTAATCAGGGCGGGGGTAGAGCTTTCTTT. It encodes CASSFNQGGGRAFF.

The V gene is TRBV5-4, the J gene TRBJ1-1; 10 bases match TRBD1. Germline lookup yields CDR1 SGHNT and CDR2 YYREEE (reference sequence). V lost 3 bases, J lost 5 bases, and 4 bases stayed unmatched. This CDR3 region has 14 residues. The CDR3 sequence: CASSYDRGHTEAFF. CDR3 coding DNA: TGTGCCAGCAGCTATGACAGGGGGCATACTGAAGCTTTCTTT.

The V and J genes are TRBV18 and TRBJ2-7, with 8 bases matching TRBD2. This CDR3 has 15 amino acids. V lost 2 bases to trimming and J lost 0 bases; unmatched junction nucleotides: 3. Per the germline V gene, CDR1 is KGHSH and CDR2 is LQKENI. This CDR3 reads CASSPSGSLSYEQYF. The CDR3 DNA sequence: TGTGCCAGCTCACCAAGCGGGAGCCTCTCCTACGAGCAGTACTTC.

The V and J genes are TRBV9 and TRBJ1-2; 7 positions agree with TRBD1. This CDR3 comprises 11 residues. Germline values: CDR1 SGDLS, CDR2 YYNGEE. After removal of 4 bases from V and 11 bases from J, the junction contained 5 bases not matched to a gene. The CDR3 coding sequence is TGTGCCAGCAGCTTTCGGGACAGATACACCTTC. The encoded protein is CASSFRDRYTF.

The J gene is TRBJ2-1, the V gene TRBV9, with 10 bases fitting TRBD2. Germline CDR1 SGDLS, CDR2 YYNGEE. V shed 0 bases, J shed 7 bases, and the junction held 7 bases outside the gene matches. CDR3 length: 16 amino acids. The CDR3 coding sequence is TGTGCCAGCAGCGTAGTGGCTAGCGGGAGTGGGAATGAGCAGTTCTTC. Translated, it gives CASSVVASGSGNEQFF.

The V and J genes are TRBV19 and TRBJ1-5; D unclear. V lost 5 bases, J lost 3 bases, and 14 bases lay in between. The germline gives CDR1 LNHDA, CDR2 SQIVND (reference sequence). The CDR3 runs 15 residues. The CDR3, as DNA: TGTGCCAGTAGTCTACAGCCTCTGCCCAATCAGCCCCAGCATTTT. Translating gives CASSLQPLPNQPQHF.

This clone was recorded once. V is TRBV29-1 and J is TRBJ1-1, with D possibly matching TRBD1 (5 bases). This CDR3 comprises 13 residues. V lost 4 bases to trimming and J lost 4 bases, with 13 bases between them. Germline V CDR1 and CDR2: SQVTM, ANQGSEA. The CDR3, as DNA: TGCAGCGTTGGGGGGGAGTGGAGCACTGAAGCTTTCTTT. Protein: CSVGGEWSTEAFF.

The chain carries TRBV6-5 and TRBJ2-7; perhaps TRBD2 as D (6 bases). The CDR3 is 14 amino acids. V was pared by 6 bases and J by 5 bases, with 17 bases between. CDR1 and CDR2 from the germline V gene are MNHEY and SVGAGI. The CDR3 coding sequence is TGTGCCAGCAGCCCACGGGCAGGGAGGAACGAGCAGTACTTC. It codes for CASSPRAGRNEQYF.

The chain couples TRBV4-3 to TRBJ2-1; 9 nucleotides agree with TRBD2. With 1 base clipped from V and 6 bases from J, the junction kept 7 bases outside the gene matches. CDR1 and CDR2 (germline): LGHNA, YSLEER. The CDR3 is 16 amino acids. Written as DNA, the CDR3 is TGCGCCAGCAGCCAAGCGCGGGGGGGTTTCGGCAATGAGCAGTTCTTC. Protein sequence: CASSQARGGFGNEQFF.